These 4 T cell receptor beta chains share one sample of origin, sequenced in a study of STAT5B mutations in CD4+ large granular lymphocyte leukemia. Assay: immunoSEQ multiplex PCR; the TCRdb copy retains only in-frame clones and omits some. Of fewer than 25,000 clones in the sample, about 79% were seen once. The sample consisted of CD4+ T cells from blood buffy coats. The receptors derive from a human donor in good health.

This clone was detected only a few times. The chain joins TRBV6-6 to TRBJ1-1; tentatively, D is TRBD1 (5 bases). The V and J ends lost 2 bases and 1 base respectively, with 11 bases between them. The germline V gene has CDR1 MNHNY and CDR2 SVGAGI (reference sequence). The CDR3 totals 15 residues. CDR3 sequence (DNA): TGTGCCAGCAGTTACGACGGGGGACCGAACACTGAAGCTTTCTTT. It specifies CASSYDGGPNTEAFF.

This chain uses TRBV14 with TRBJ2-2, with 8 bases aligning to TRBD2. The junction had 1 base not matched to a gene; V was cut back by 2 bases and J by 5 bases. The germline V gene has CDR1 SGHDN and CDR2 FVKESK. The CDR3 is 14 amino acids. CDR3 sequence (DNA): TGTGCCAGCAGCCAACGGGGGGGGACCGGGGAGCTGTTTTTT. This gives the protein CASSQRGGTGELFF.

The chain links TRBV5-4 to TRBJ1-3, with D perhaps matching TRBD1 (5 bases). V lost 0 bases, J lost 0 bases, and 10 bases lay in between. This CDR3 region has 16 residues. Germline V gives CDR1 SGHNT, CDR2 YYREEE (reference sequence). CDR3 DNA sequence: TGTGCCAGCAGCTTGGGACAGATAAGCTCTGGAAACACCATATATTTT. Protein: CASSLGQISSGNTIYF.

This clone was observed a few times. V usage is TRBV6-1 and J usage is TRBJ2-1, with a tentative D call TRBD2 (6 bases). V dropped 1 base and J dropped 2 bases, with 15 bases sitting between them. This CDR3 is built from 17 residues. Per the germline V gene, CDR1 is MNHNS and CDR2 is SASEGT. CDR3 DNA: TGTGCCAGCAGTGAAGTAATGGTAGCGGTGACCTACAATGAGCAGTTCTTC. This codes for CASSEVMVAVTYNEQFF.